Presented here are 8 T cell receptor beta chains from one specimen sequenced in a study of shared clonotypes between healthy human individuals. Naive CD8 isolation took CD45RO-negative cells positively selected for CCR7 and excluded terminally differentiated effector memory CD45RA+ cells. Data came from immunoSEQ multiplex PCR; TCRdb stores just in-frame clones and leaves some out. The sample holds hundreds of thousands of clones, 85% to 95% seen once. Specimen: naive CD8+ T cells sorted from blood. The receptors stem from a woman aged 30 to 39 in good health.

V and J are TRBV5-4 and TRBJ1-1, with 8 positions matching TRBD1. Trimming removed 3 bases from V and 5 bases from J; junction bases left unmatched: 9. The CDR3 consists of 15 residues. CDR1 is SGHNT and CDR2 is YYREEE in the germline V gene (reference sequence). Here the CDR3 DNA reads TGTGCCAGCAGCTCTTGGACAGGGTCACGGACTGAAGCTTTCTTT. Translated: CASSSWTGSRTEAFF.

The chain couples TRBV7-9 to TRBJ2-3; 8 nucleotides align to TRBD1. The V gene's germline CDR1 is SEHNR and CDR2 FQNEAQ (reference sequence). CDR3 length: 18 amino acids. The junction had 14 bases not matched to a gene; V was cut back by 4 bases and J by 2 bases. In DNA form, the CDR3 reads TGTGCCAGCAGCTCCCGCCAAGTCAGGGGACAGGTCACAGATACGCAGTATTTT. This translates into CASSSRQVRGQVTDTQYF.

The chain couples TRBV23-1 to TRBJ2-1; the D is unclear. TRBV23-1 is designated an ORF whose function remains uncertain. V was trimmed by 3 bases and J by 12 bases, leaving 6 bases between them. This CDR3 region has 10 residues. CDR3 sequence: CASSQWRQFF. For the CDR3, the DNA is TGCGCCAGCAGTCAGTGGCGGCAGTTCTTC.

The rearrangement uses TRBV5-1 and TRBJ1-2; possible D gene TRBD1, 5 bases. V gave up 3 bases and J gave up 4 bases, with 7 bases separating them. CDR3 length: 12 amino acids. Germline V gene lookup returns CDR1 SGHRS and CDR2 YFSETQ. This CDR3 is CASSSDSYGYTF. The CDR3, as DNA: TGCGCCAGCAGCTCTGACAGCTATGGCTACACCTTC. The complete variable domain, with remaining parts taken from reference TRBV5-1 and TRBJ1-2, reads KAGVTQTPRYLIKTRGQQVTLSCSPISGHRSVSWYQQTPGQGLQFLFEYFSETQRNKGNFPGRFSGRQFSNSRSEMNVSTLELGDSALYLCASSSDSYGYTFGSGTRLTVV.

V gene TRBV4-1 combines with J gene TRBJ2-7, with D possibly being TRBD1 or TRBD2 (5 bases each). Germline-derived CDR1 and CDR2 are MGHRA and YSYEKL. This CDR3 comprises 16 residues. V was pared by 1 base and J by 3 bases, with 16 bases between. CDR3 loop: CASSQGSRVGDYEQYF. CDR3 nucleotides: TGCGCCAGCAGCCAAGGGAGCAGGGTGGGGGACTACGAGCAGTACTTC.

This chain links TRBV6-1 with TRBJ2-5; the D gene is possibly TRBD1 (6 bases). This CDR3 region has 16 residues. Trimming left V 2 bases short and J 1 base short, with 14 bases between. Germline lookup yields CDR1 MNHNS and CDR2 SASEGT. As DNA, the CDR3 is TGTGCCAGCAGTGAATATACAGGGAGCGTCCAAGAGACCCAGTACTTC. Protein: CASSEYTGSVQETQYF.

The rearrangement uses TRBV5-8 and TRBJ1-2, with D possibly being TRBD1 (5 bases). The length of the CDR3 is 16 residues. Per the germline V gene, CDR1 is SGHTS and CDR2 is YDEGEE. Trimming cost V 2 bases and J 0 bases, with 14 bases left between them. The CDR3: CASSFIGEGTNYGYTF. CDR3 nucleotides: TGTGCCAGCAGCTTCATAGGGGAGGGTACTAACTATGGCTACACCTTC.

The chain recombines TRBV12-5 with TRBJ2-5, with TRBD1 matching 7 bases. Per the germline V gene, CDR1 is LGHNT and CDR2 is FRNRAP. V shed 6 bases and J 5 bases; nucleotides not matched to a gene: 6. The CDR3 runs to 13 residues. The CDR3 DNA follows: TGTGCTAGTGGCCCGGACAGGTGGGAGACCCAGTACTTC. Its protein product is CASGPDRWETQYF.